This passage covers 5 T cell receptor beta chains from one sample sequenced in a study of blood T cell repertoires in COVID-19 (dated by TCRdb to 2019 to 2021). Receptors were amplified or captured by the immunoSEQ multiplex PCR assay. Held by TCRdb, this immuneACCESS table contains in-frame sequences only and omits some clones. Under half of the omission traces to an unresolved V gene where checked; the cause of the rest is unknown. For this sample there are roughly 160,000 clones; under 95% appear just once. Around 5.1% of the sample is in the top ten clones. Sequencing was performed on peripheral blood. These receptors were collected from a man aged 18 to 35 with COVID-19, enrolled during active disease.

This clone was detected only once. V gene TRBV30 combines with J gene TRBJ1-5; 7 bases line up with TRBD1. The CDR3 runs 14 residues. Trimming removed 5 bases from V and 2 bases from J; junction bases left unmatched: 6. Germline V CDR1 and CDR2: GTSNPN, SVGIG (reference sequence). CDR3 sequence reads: CAWDTGVGNQPQHF. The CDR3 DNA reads TGTGCCTGGGATACAGGGGTTGGCAATCAGCCCCAGCATTTT.

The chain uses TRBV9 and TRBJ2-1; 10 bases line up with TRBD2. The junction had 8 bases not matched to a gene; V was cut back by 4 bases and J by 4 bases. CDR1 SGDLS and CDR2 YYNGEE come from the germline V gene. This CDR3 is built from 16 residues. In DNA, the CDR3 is TGTGCCAGCAGCCCAAGGACTAGCGGACTTTACAATGAGCAGTTCTTC. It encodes CASSPRTSGLYNEQFF.

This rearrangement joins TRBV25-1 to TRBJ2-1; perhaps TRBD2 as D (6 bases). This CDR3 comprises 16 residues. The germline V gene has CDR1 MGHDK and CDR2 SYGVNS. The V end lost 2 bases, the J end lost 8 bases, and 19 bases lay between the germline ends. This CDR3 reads CASSEGTGRDWDEQFF. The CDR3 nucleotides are TGTGCCAGCAGTGAAGGTACGGGGCGGGATTGGGATGAGCAGTTCTTC.

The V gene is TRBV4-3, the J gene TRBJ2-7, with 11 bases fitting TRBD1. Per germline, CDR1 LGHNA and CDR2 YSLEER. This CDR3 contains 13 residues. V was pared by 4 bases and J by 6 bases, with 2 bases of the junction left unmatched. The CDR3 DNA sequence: TGCGCCAGCAGCCTTGGACAGGGGGCCGAGCAGTACTTC. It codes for CASSLGQGAEQYF.

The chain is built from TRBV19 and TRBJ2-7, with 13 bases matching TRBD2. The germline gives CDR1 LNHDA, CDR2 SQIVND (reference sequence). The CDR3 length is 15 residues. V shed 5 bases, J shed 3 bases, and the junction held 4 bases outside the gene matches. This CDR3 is CASSWTSGGYYEQYF. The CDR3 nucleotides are TGTGCCAGTAGTTGGACTAGCGGGGGTTACTACGAGCAGTACTTC.